The rows below give T cell receptor beta chains drawn from one sample of a study of blood T cell repertoires in COVID-19. Produced via immunoSEQ multiplex PCR; TCRdb's table is partial and in-frame only. The sample consists of over 75,000 clones, 75% to 85% of them appearing once. The sequencing sample was made of peripheral blood. The receptors shown here come from a woman aged 45-65 years with acute or convalescent COVID-19. Both conserved end residues are part of each CDR3. The order of the fields is clone size, V gene, J gene, D gene, CDR3 DNA, CDR3 protein. A D gene is named only where the DNA matches it firmly. The size entry is marked missing in some rows and otherwise reads once, few, many or a size class.

clone_size: -; v_call: TRBV7-9; j_call: TRBJ1-2; d_call: -; cdr3_nt: TGTGCCAGCAGCCCTTCGGGACTCACGTATGGCTACACCTTC; cdr3_aa: CASSPSGLTYGYTF
clone_size: -; v_call: TRBV29-1; j_call: TRBJ2-5; d_call: TRBD2; cdr3_nt: TGCAGCGCCATGCCGGTTCCGCGGGAGTTCGAGACCCAGTACTTC; cdr3_aa: CSAMPVPREFETQYF
clone_size: -; v_call: TRBV30; j_call: TRBJ1-2; d_call: TRBD1; cdr3_nt: TGTGCCGGCGACAGGGGGGGCTATGGCTACACCTTC; cdr3_aa: CAGDRGGYGYTF
clone_size: -; v_call: TRBV3-1/TRBV3-2; j_call: TRBJ2-7; d_call: TRBD1; cdr3_nt: TGTGCCAGCAGCCCGTTCCGGGACAGGCTTTACGAGCAGTACTTC; cdr3_aa: CASSPFRDRLYEQYF
clone_size: -; v_call: TRBV5-5; j_call: TRBJ1-5; d_call: -; cdr3_nt: TGTGCCAGCAGCTTGGAGCCAGTCGGAGGCAATCAGCCCCAGCATTTT; cdr3_aa: CASSLEPVGGNQPQHF
clone_size: once; v_call: TRBV3-1/TRBV3-2; j_call: TRBJ2-1; d_call: TRBD2; cdr3_nt: TGTGCCAGCAGCCAAAGATTGGGACTACGATACAATGAGCAGTTCTTC; cdr3_aa: CASSQRLGLRYNEQFF
clone_size: few; v_call: TRBV4-1; j_call: TRBJ1-1; d_call: -; cdr3_nt: TGCGCCAGCTCCCGGATACCCATCGGGAAACGGACCACTGAAGCTTTCTTT; cdr3_aa: CASSRIPIGKRTTEAFF
clone_size: -; v_call: TRBV5-4; j_call: TRBJ1-1; d_call: -; cdr3_nt: TGTGCCAGCAGCCCACTTACAGGGAACGCTGAAGCTTTCTTT; cdr3_aa: CASSPLTGNAEAFF
clone_size: -; v_call: TRBV4-2; j_call: TRBJ1-2; d_call: -; cdr3_nt: TGTGCCAGCAGCCAAGGTCCCATTGCTAACTATGGCTACACCTTC; cdr3_aa: CASSQGPIANYGYTF
clone_size: -; v_call: TRBV4-3; j_call: TRBJ1-2; d_call: -; cdr3_nt: TGCGCCAGCAGCCAAGGGGCAGTTACTAACTATGGCTACACCTTC; cdr3_aa: CASSQGAVTNYGYTF
clone_size: -; v_call: TRBV6-6; j_call: TRBJ2-2; d_call: -; cdr3_nt: TGTGCCACTTGGAGCGGGGAGCTGTTTTTT; cdr3_aa: CATWSGELFF
clone_size: -; v_call: TRBV20-1; j_call: TRBJ1-1; d_call: -; cdr3_nt: TGCAGTGCTAGTTCTGACTACCTGAGAGGTCCTGAAGCTTTCTTT; cdr3_aa: CSASSDYLRGPEAFF
clone_size: -; v_call: TRBV19; j_call: TRBJ1-4; d_call: TRBD1; cdr3_nt: TGTGCCAGTAGTCGACAGGGGATAAAACTGTTTTTT; cdr3_aa: CASSRQGIKLFF
clone_size: -; v_call: TRBV10-2; j_call: TRBJ2-5; d_call: -; cdr3_nt: TGCGCCAGCAGTGGAGGCTCGGCGGGGACCCAGTACTTC; cdr3_aa: CASSGGSAGTQYF
clone_size: -; v_call: TRBV27; j_call: TRBJ2-1; d_call: TRBD1; cdr3_nt: TGTGCCAGCAGTTTCAGGGGGAATGAGCAGTTCTTC; cdr3_aa: CASSFRGNEQFF
clone_size: -; v_call: TRBV7-2; j_call: TRBJ1-2; d_call: -; cdr3_nt: TGTGCCAGCAGCTTCCAGCGGGATCAAAATGGCTACACCTTC; cdr3_aa: CASSFQRDQNGYTF
clone_size: -; v_call: TRBV12-3/TRBV12-4; j_call: TRBJ1-1; d_call: -; cdr3_nt: TGTGCCAGCAGTCTTACAGGTGTCGGGTCAGCTTTCTTT; cdr3_aa: CASSLTGVGSAFF
clone_size: -; v_call: TRBV30; j_call: TRBJ2-1; d_call: TRBD1; cdr3_nt: TGTGCCTGCGGACAGGGCCTAGATGGTCTCTCCTACAATGAGCAGTTCTTC; cdr3_aa: CACGQGLDGLSYNEQFF
clone_size: -; v_call: TRBV27; j_call: TRBJ1-6; d_call: TRBD1; cdr3_nt: TGTGCCAGCACCTGGGGTCGCAGGGGGCCTTCACCCCTCCACTTT; cdr3_aa: CASTWGRRGPSPLHF
clone_size: -; v_call: TRBV18; j_call: TRBJ1-4; d_call: TRBD1; cdr3_nt: TGTGCCAGCTCACCACCGTTATGGGACAGGGATGCCGGTGATGAAAAACTGTTTTTT; cdr3_aa: CASSPPLWDRDAGDEKLFF
clone_size: -; v_call: TRBV6-5; j_call: TRBJ1-2; d_call: TRBD1; cdr3_nt: TGTGCCAGCAGCCAGACAGGGGTAGGCTACACCTTC; cdr3_aa: CASSQTGVGYTF
clone_size: once; v_call: TRBV6-5; j_call: TRBJ2-1; d_call: TRBD2; cdr3_nt: TGTGCCACCATTGGGACTAGCGGGAGTTCTGAGCAGTTCTTC; cdr3_aa: CATIGTSGSSEQFF
clone_size: once; v_call: TRBV19; j_call: TRBJ2-2; d_call: TRBD1; cdr3_nt: TGTGCCAGTAGTTCAGGGGGCGCGGGCACCGGGGAGCTGTTTTTT; cdr3_aa: CASSSGGAGTGELFF
clone_size: few; v_call: TRBV19; j_call: TRBJ2-7; d_call: TRBD2; cdr3_nt: TGTGCCAGTAGGCGGGAGTACCTCTCCTACGAGCAGTACTTC; cdr3_aa: CASRREYLSYEQYF
clone_size: -; v_call: TRBV6-5; j_call: TRBJ2-7; d_call: -; cdr3_nt: TGTGCCAGCACTCTCACCGGGGGGCCAAGCGAGCAGTACTTC; cdr3_aa: CASTLTGGPSEQYF
clone_size: -; v_call: TRBV6-5; j_call: TRBJ1-5; d_call: -; cdr3_nt: TGTGCCAGCACCACCTGGGACAACCAGCATTTT; cdr3_aa: CASTTWDNQHF
clone_size: -; v_call: TRBV30; j_call: TRBJ1-6; d_call: -; cdr3_nt: TGTGCCTGCCCTCGGACAGCTCTTACCTTTAATTCACCCCTCCACTTT; cdr3_aa: CACPRTALTFNSPLHF
clone_size: -; v_call: TRBV6-2/TRBV6-3; j_call: TRBJ2-7; d_call: -; cdr3_nt: TGTGCCAGCAGTTACTCGAAGGGACATCAGAGCTCCTACGAGCAGTACTTC; cdr3_aa: CASSYSKGHQSSYEQYF
clone_size: -; v_call: TRBV6-5; j_call: TRBJ2-1; d_call: TRBD2; cdr3_nt: TGTGCCAGCAGTTACTTTTCGGGGGGGCAAGGTGAGCAGTTCTTC; cdr3_aa: CASSYFSGGQGEQFF
clone_size: -; v_call: TRBV9; j_call: TRBJ2-7; d_call: -; cdr3_nt: TGTGCCAGCAGCGTAGAGTCTGGGGCTTACTACGAGCAGTACTTC; cdr3_aa: CASSVESGAYYEQYF
clone_size: -; v_call: TRBV18; j_call: TRBJ2-7; d_call: -; cdr3_nt: TGTGCCAGCTCAGCGCTGGGACAATCCTACGAGCAGTACTTC; cdr3_aa: CASSALGQSYEQYF
clone_size: -; v_call: TRBV9; j_call: TRBJ2-5; d_call: TRBD2; cdr3_nt: TGTGCCAGCAACCCTAGCGGGCAAGAGACCCAGTACTTC; cdr3_aa: CASNPSGQETQYF
clone_size: -; v_call: TRBV6-6; j_call: TRBJ2-3; d_call: -; cdr3_nt: TGTGCCAGCAGTCCGGGGGTAGTCACAGATACGCAGTATTTT; cdr3_aa: CASSPGVVTDTQYF
clone_size: -; v_call: TRBV5-4; j_call: TRBJ2-1; d_call: TRBD2; cdr3_nt: TGTGCCAGCAGCGCCTCGACTAGCGCCACCGACAATGAGCAGTTCTTC; cdr3_aa: CASSASTSATDNEQFF
clone_size: -; v_call: TRBV3-1/TRBV3-2; j_call: TRBJ2-5; d_call: TRBD1; cdr3_nt: TGTGCCAGCAGCCAACCTGGACAGGGAAGGACCCAGTACTTC; cdr3_aa: CASSQPGQGRTQYF
clone_size: few; v_call: TRBV19; j_call: TRBJ2-3; d_call: -; cdr3_nt: TGTGCCAGTTCCGGACAGTCCTTGACAACAGATACGCAGTATTTT; cdr3_aa: CASSGQSLTTDTQYF
clone_size: -; v_call: TRBV2; j_call: TRBJ1-4; d_call: -; cdr3_nt: TGTGCCAGCAGATATAATGAAAAACTGTTTTTT; cdr3_aa: CASRYNEKLFF
clone_size: -; v_call: TRBV10-3; j_call: TRBJ1-4; d_call: -; cdr3_nt: TGTGCCATCAGGGCAGGGTTTCCTAATGAAAAACTGTTTTTT; cdr3_aa: CAIRAGFPNEKLFF
clone_size: -; v_call: TRBV6-2/TRBV6-3; j_call: TRBJ1-2; d_call: -; cdr3_nt: TGTGCCAGCAGTTTATCGGGCAGCAGGGTGAGCTATGGCTACACCTTC; cdr3_aa: CASSLSGSRVSYGYTF
clone_size: few; v_call: TRBV7-9; j_call: TRBJ1-1; d_call: TRBD1; cdr3_nt: TGTGCCAGCAGCTTAGGGTCGTTTACAGGGGGCCGAGCCAACACTGAAGCTTTCTTT; cdr3_aa: CASSLGSFTGGRANTEAFF